These 18 T cell receptor beta chains originate from one sample sequenced in a study of blood T cell repertoires in COVID-19. Clones were sequenced by immunoSEQ multiplex PCR, and TCRdb holds only the in-frame ones, with some missing. This sample has under 200,000 clones; 75% to 90% occur once, and the top ten carry 3% to 3.5%. Sequenced: PBMCs or T cells enriched from blood (not recorded which). The receptors were sampled from a woman in her fifties or sixties who had recovered from COVID-19.

The chain carries TRBV27 and TRBJ1-6; D not resolved. The CDR3 contains 12 residues. The germline CDR1 and CDR2 sequences are MNHEY and SMNVEV (reference sequence). Trimming pared 8 bases from V and 5 bases from J, leaving 7 bases between. CDR3 loop: CASSRNNSPLHF. CDR3 in DNA: TGTGCCAGCTCTAGGAATAATTCACCCCTCCACTTT.

The chain has TRBV7-2 and TRBJ2-3, with D perhaps matching TRBD2 (5 bases). The CDR3 spans 14 residues. Looked up from germline, CDR1 is SGHTA and CDR2 is FQGNSA. Trimming cost V 5 bases and J 2 bases, with 11 bases left between them. CDR3 sequence reads: CASSPTRDTDTQYF. CDR3 nucleotides: TGTGCCAGCAGCCCAACTAGGGACACAGATACGCAGTATTTT.

The rearrangement links TRBV19 to TRBJ2-3, with TRBD1 matching 9 bases. This CDR3 contains 15 residues. With V trimmed by 3 bases and J by 5 bases, 6 bases remained unmatched. Germline V gene data show CDR1 as LNHDA and CDR2 as SQIVND (reference sequence). In DNA, the CDR3 is TGTGCCAGTAGTATCTTGGACAGGGGTGGAGATACGCAGTATTTT. Translating gives CASSILDRGGDTQYF.

The gene calls are TRBV24-1 and TRBJ2-1; 9 nucleotides align to TRBD1. CDR1 is KGHDR, CDR2 SFDVKD, per germline. The CDR3 loop spans 15 amino acids. V lost 4 bases to trimming and J lost 5 bases; unmatched junction nucleotides: 5. The CDR3, as DNA: TGTGCCACCAGTGACCCCGGGACAGGGAACAATGAGCAGTTCTTC. This sequence encodes CATSDPGTGNNEQFF.

This chain connects TRBV5-1 to TRBJ2-5; 9 nucleotides match TRBD2. Germline V CDR1 and CDR2: SGHRS, YFSETQ. This CDR3 has 14 amino acids. V lost 7 bases, J lost 6 bases, and 10 bases stayed unmatched. CDR3 region: CASEYARGGKTQYF. The CDR3 region has the DNA TGCGCCAGCGAGTATGCGCGGGGGGGGAAGACCCAGTACTTC. Drawing the rest from reference TRBV5-1 and TRBJ2-5, the complete variable domain is KAGVTQTPRYLIKTRGQQVTLSCSPISGHRSVSWYQQTPGQGLQFLFEYFSETQRNKGNFPGRFSGRQFSNSRSEMNVSTLELGDSALYLCASEYARGGKTQYFGPGTRLLVL.

V is TRBV5-5 and J is TRBJ1-2; perhaps TRBD1 as D (5 bases). V shed 0 bases and J shed 1 base, with 10 bases lying between them. This CDR3 spans 15 amino acids. CDR1 SGHKS and CDR2 YYEKEE come from the germline V gene (reference sequence). The CDR3 sequence is CASSLGQGGNYGYTF. CDR3 DNA: TGTGCCAGCAGCTTGGGTCAGGGCGGTAACTATGGCTACACCTTC.

This clone was seen just once. The rearrangement links TRBV10-3 to TRBJ2-5, with a tentative D call TRBD2 (5 bases). CDR3 length: 14 residues. Germline V gene lookup returns CDR1 ENHRY and CDR2 SYGVKD. V gave up 3 bases and J gave up 2 bases, with 10 bases separating them. The CDR3 DNA is TGTGCCATCAGTGACGGAGGAACACAAGAGACCCAGTACTTC. Translation gives CAISDGGTQETQYF.

The V and J genes are TRBV19 and TRBJ1-6, with D unresolved. The CDR3 consists of 12 residues. The V end was cut by 3 bases, the J end by 9 bases, with 6 bases between. Germline loops: CDR1 LNHDA, CDR2 SQIVND (reference sequence). CDR3 coding DNA: TGTGCCAGTAGTATTGTCAGTTCACCCCTCCACTTT. Protein: CASSIVSSPLHF.

The CDR3: CTSSQTRGPEAFF. CDR3 DNA sequence: TGCACCAGCAGCCAGACCCGAGGGCCTGAAGCTTTCTTT. This chain uses TRBV1 with TRBJ1-1. TRBV1 is a pseudogene. The CDR3 covers 13 residues.

The chain is built from TRBV5-1 and TRBJ1-2, with D possibly TRBD1 on 6 matching bases. Germline loops: CDR1 SGHRS, CDR2 YFSETQ. V shed 4 bases and J shed 7 bases, with 17 bases lying between them. CDR3 length: 14 residues. Written as DNA, the CDR3 is TGCGCCAGCAGCCTGACGGCACAGGGCTCTGGCTACACCTTC. Its translation: CASSLTAQGSGYTF.

This clone was observed a few times. V and J are TRBV6-4 and TRBJ2-1; TRBD1 might be the D (5 bases). CDR3 length equals 15 residues. V lost 3 bases, J lost 4 bases, and 13 bases lay in between. The germline gives CDR1 MRHNA, CDR2 SNTAGT. The CDR3 loop is CASSEVQGGYNEQFF. CDR3 coding DNA: TGTGCCAGCAGTGAGGTCCAGGGTGGGTACAATGAGCAGTTCTTC.

The chain links TRBV5-1 to TRBJ1-1, with D maybe TRBD1 (5 bases). This CDR3 has 14 residues. The germline gives CDR1 SGHRS, CDR2 YFSETQ. V gave up 2 bases and J gave up 3 bases, with 11 bases separating them. CDR3 loop: CASSLGVLYTEAFF. CDR3 in DNA: TGCGCCAGCAGCTTAGGGGTTTTATACACTGAAGCTTTCTTT.

V gene TRBV10-3 combines with J gene TRBJ2-1; 13 bases align to TRBD2. Germline values: CDR1 ENHRY, CDR2 SYGVKD. The CDR3 consists of 19 residues. V was clipped by 6 bases and J by 1 base; unmatched bases: 12. CDR3: CAISDPGLAGRGSYNEQFF. The CDR3 DNA follows: TGTGCCATCAGCGACCCGGGACTAGCGGGGAGGGGGTCCTACAATGAGCAGTTCTTC.

The chain combines TRBV5-1 with TRBJ1-4; D unclear. V was shortened by 3 bases and J by 2 bases, with 14 bases between the two germline ends. CDR1 is SGHRS, CDR2 YFSETQ, per germline. The CDR3 has 16 amino acids. DNA of the CDR3: TGCGCCAGCAGCTCGAGGTCCTTTGGGACTAATGAAAAACTGTTTTTT. As protein: CASSSRSFGTNEKLFF.

This clone was picked up one time. This chain links TRBV9 with TRBJ1-4; D is ambiguous. V was cut by 3 bases and J by 4 bases, with 13 bases left in between. The CDR3 spans 15 residues. CDR1 and CDR2 from the germline V gene are SGDLS and YYNGEE. CDR3 nucleotide sequence: TGTGCCAGCAGCGCCACCCCACGCGGTAATGAAAAACTGTTTTTT. Translation: CASSATPRGNEKLFF.

This chain joins TRBV7-2 and TRBJ2-1; 11 bases align to TRBD2. Germline V gene sequence: CDR1 SGHTA, CDR2 FQGNSA. CDR3 length: 15 amino acids. V lost 2 bases and J lost 6; bases outside the gene matches: 3. This CDR3 reads CASSLNSGGANEQFF. The CDR3 region has the DNA TGTGCCAGCAGCTTAAATAGCGGGGGGGCCAATGAGCAGTTCTTC.

The rearrangement uses TRBV6-2 or TRBV6-3 and TRBJ1-2, with 7 bases fitting TRBD1. This CDR3 spans 15 amino acids. The V and J ends lost 0 bases and 8 bases, in that order; junction bases with no gene match: 9. In germline, CDR1 is MNHEY, CDR2 SVGEGT. CDR3 nucleotide sequence: TGTGCCAGCAGTTACTCGGACCGAACAGGGGACGGCTACACCTTC. Translated, it gives CASSYSDRTGDGYTF.

This clone was observed a single time. V usage is TRBV14 and J usage is TRBJ1-4; D is possibly TRBD1 (6 bases). The V gene's germline CDR1 is SGHDN and CDR2 FVKESK. V gave up 1 base and J gave up 9 bases, with 12 bases separating them. The CDR3 runs to 14 residues. CDR3 protein: CASSQGFGGQKLFF. The CDR3 DNA sequence: TGTGCCAGCAGCCAAGGCTTCGGGGGGCAAAAACTGTTTTTT.